The 23 T cell receptor beta chains below all came from one sample that was sequenced in a study of cytomegalovirus exposure and HLA in healthy donors. The PCR ran on 60 Vbeta and 13 Jbeta primers. The table came from immunoSEQ multiplex PCR; TCRdb's copy has only in-frame clones and leaves some out. The table has fewer than 250,000 clones, roughly 81% seen once. The sample was PBMCs. These receptor sequences come from a woman aged 25 to 45 in good health and CMV-seropositive.

V gene TRBV5-1 combines with J gene TRBJ2-1; 9 bases fit TRBD1. V trimming: 4 bases; J trimming: 9 bases; junction bases outside the gene matches: 11. CDR3 length: 15 residues. Looked up from germline, CDR1 is SGHRS and CDR2 is YFSETQ. The CDR3 DNA reads TGCGCCAGCAGCCCGTTGGACAGGGGAATTGGTGAGCAGTTCTTC. Residues: CASSPLDRGIGEQFF. Combining the CDR3 with reference TRBV5-1 and TRBJ2-1 gives the whole variable domain KAGVTQTPRYLIKTRGQQVTLSCSPISGHRSVSWYQQTPGQGLQFLFEYFSETQRNKGNFPGRFSGRQFSNSRSEMNVSTLELGDSALYLCASSPLDRGIGEQFFGPGTRLTVL.

The CDR3 is CASTSQGADYGYTF. CDR3 nucleotides: TGTGCCAGCACCTCCCAAGGGGCGGACTATGGCTACACCTTC. This chain joins TRBV7-9 and TRBJ1-2, with D tentatively TRBD1 (5 bases). CDR1 is SEHNR, CDR2 FQNEAQ, per germline (reference sequence). V lost 7 bases and J lost 3, with 15 bases in between. The CDR3 sequence is 14 residues long.

To note about this clone: Compared with germline, one end of the junction differs, possibly owing to a read error. V is TRBV10-3 and J is TRBJ2-3, with 8 nucleotides matching TRBD1. The length of the CDR3 is 14 residues. Germline lookup yields CDR1 ENHRY and CDR2 SYGVKD. DNA of the CDR3: TGTGCCATCAGTCGGACAGGGAACACAGATACACAGTATTTT. This codes for CAISRTGNTDTQYF.

The chain carries TRBV5-1 and TRBJ2-1, with 7 bases fitting TRBD2. Germline CDR1 SGHRS, CDR2 YFSETQ. The V gene end was trimmed by 4 bases and the J gene end by 8 bases; junction bases not matched to a gene: 9. CDR3 length equals 14 residues. The CDR3 nucleotides are TGCGCCAGCAGCCTGACTAGCTTAGCGGATGAGCAGTTCTTC. Translating gives CASSLTSLADEQFF.

The chain employs TRBV13 and TRBJ2-3; the match to TRBD1 covers 9 bases. V gave up 5 bases and J gave up 2 bases; unmatched junction bases: 11. This CDR3 has 17 residues. The germline CDR1 and CDR2 sequences are PRHDT and FYEKMQ (reference sequence). The CDR3 nucleotides read TGTGCCAGCAGCCATCCGGGACAGGGACATTACACAGATACGCAGTATTTT. Its protein product is CASSHPGQGHYTDTQYF.

The chain links TRBV6-6 to TRBJ2-3; 10 nucleotides agree with TRBD1. The V and J ends lost 2 bases and 5 bases, in that order; junction bases with no gene match: 1. CDR1 and CDR2 from the germline V gene are MNHNY and SVGAGI (reference sequence). The CDR3 has 14 amino acids. CDR3 loop: CASSYDRGLDTQYF. The CDR3 DNA follows: TGTGCCAGCAGTTACGACAGGGGGCTAGATACGCAGTATTTT.

CDR3 nucleotide sequence: TGTGCCAGCAGTATCAGCGGGAGGCGCACAGATACGCAGTATTTT. Translating gives CASSISGRRTDTQYF. The chain carries TRBV27 and TRBJ2-3, with 9 bases that match TRBD2. V dropped 5 bases and J dropped 1; count of bases not matched to a gene: 4. This CDR3 has 15 residues. CDR1 and CDR2 from the germline V gene are MNHEY and SMNVEV (reference sequence).

This clone was seen more than once but under ten times. This chain's CDR3 is CASRLISSYNEQFF. The CDR3 bases are TGTGCCAGCAGGTTGATTAGCTCCTACAATGAGCAGTTCTTC. The genes are TRBV6-5 and TRBJ2-1, with D unclear. Trimming removed 6 bases from V and 0 bases from J, with 9 bases in between. The germline V gene encodes CDR1 MNHEY and CDR2 SVGAGI. CDR3 size: 14 residues.

V usage is TRBV15 and J usage is TRBJ2-5, with 9 bases identical to TRBD1. The J call may be wrong; the DNA end is better matched by TRBJ2-7. Germline CDR1 and CDR2: LNHNV and YYDKDF (reference sequence). CDR3 length: 14 residues. CDR3 sequence: CATSKDRGPYEQYF. In DNA, the CDR3 is TGTGCCACCAGCAAGGACAGGGGACCCTACGAGCAGTACTTC.

The chain employs TRBV6-5 and TRBJ1-3; D unresolved. Trimming removed 7 bases at V and 0 bases at J, with 10 bases between. CDR1 and CDR2 (germline): MNHEY, SVGAGI. The CDR3 is 14 residues long. CDR3: CASTEGDSGNTIYF. CDR3 nucleotide sequence: TGTGCCAGCACCGAGGGTGACTCTGGAAACACCATATATTTT.

This rearrangement joins TRBV29-1 to TRBJ1-1; 7 positions match TRBD1. The ends lost 3 bases at V and 5 bases at J; junction bases unmatched: 12. There are 15 residues in the CDR3. Germline V gene lookup returns CDR1 SQVTM and CDR2 ANQGSEA. CDR3 in DNA: TGCAGCGTTGAGCTGACAGGGACTCTTGGGACTGAAGCTTTCTTT. Its protein product is CSVELTGTLGTEAFF. Using reference TRBV29-1 and TRBJ1-1 for the parts outside the CDR3, the full variable domain is SAVISQKPSRDICQRGTSLTIQCQVDSQVTMMFWYRQQPGQSLTLIATANQGSEATYESGFVIDKFPISRPNLTFSTLTVSNMSPEDSSIYLCSVELTGTLGTEAFFGQGTRLTVV.

The chain carries TRBV28 and TRBJ2-2; the D gene is possibly TRBD2 (5 bases). Germline V CDR1 and CDR2: MDHEN, SYDVKM. This CDR3 is built from 18 residues. V shed 5 bases and J shed 2 bases, with 21 bases lying between them. The CDR3, as DNA: TGTGCCAGCAGTCGCTCAGGCTCTTGGGAGCAAAACACCGGGGAGCTGTTTTTT. It codes for CASSRSGSWEQNTGELFF.

Note on this clone: An end of the junction does not agree with germline; a read error may underlie this. The gene calls are TRBV7-9 and TRBJ1-2; a possible D gene is TRBD1 (6 bases). Per the germline V gene, CDR1 is SEHNR and CDR2 is FQNEAQ (reference sequence). The CDR3 extends over 14 amino acids. The CDR3 bases are TGTTCCAGCAGGTCCCGGGACATACTACTTGGCTACACCTTC. Translation: CSSRSRDILLGYTF.

A word on this clone: Other nucleotide sequences in the sample specify the same CDR3. The chain has TRBV28 and TRBJ1-2; D remains ambiguous. Germline lookup yields CDR1 MDHEN and CDR2 SYDVKM. V was cut by 3 bases and J by 8 bases, with 16 bases left in between. CDR3 length: 14 amino acids. CDR3 region: CASSLWSRAGGYTF. The CDR3 DNA is TGTGCCAGCAGTTTGTGGTCGAGGGCGGGAGGCTACACCTTC.

The J gene is TRBJ1-2, the V gene TRBV7-2; 7 bases are shared with TRBD1. Trimming took 4 bases from V and 3 from J; bases not matched to a gene: 11. Germline V CDR1 and CDR2: SGHTA, FQGNSA. CDR3 length: 16 amino acids. Here the CDR3 reads CASSSPTRGRHYGYTF. The CDR3 DNA is TGTGCCAGCAGCTCGCCGACCAGGGGGAGGCACTATGGCTACACCTTC.

The chain recombines TRBV28 with TRBJ2-7, with 11 bases aligning to TRBD1. In germline, CDR1 is MDHEN, CDR2 SYDVKM. Unmatched junction bases numbered 7, after V lost 8 bases and J lost 7 bases. This CDR3 comprises 13 residues. In DNA form, the CDR3 reads TGTGCCAGCCAAGGACAGGGGGCGCAAGAGCAGTACTTC. Protein sequence: CASQGQGAQEQYF.

V and J are TRBV11-2 and TRBJ2-1; TRBD2 matches at 9 bases. The CDR3 runs to 17 residues. The germline V gene encodes CDR1 SGHAT and CDR2 FQNNGV. The V gene end was trimmed by 5 bases and the J gene end by 0 bases; junction bases not matched to a gene: 8. CDR3 sequence: CASSPVTSGFSYNEQFF. DNA for the CDR3: TGTGCCAGCAGCCCAGTTACTAGCGGGTTCTCCTACAATGAGCAGTTCTTC.

The gene calls are TRBV14 and TRBJ1-3; unclear D gene. The germline gives CDR1 SGHDN, CDR2 FVKESK. This CDR3 spans 14 amino acids. V lost 0 bases and J 1 base, leaving 4 bases between the germline ends. CDR3 DNA: TGTGCCAGCAGCCAAGATCTATCTGGAAACACCATATATTTT. This translates into CASSQDLSGNTIYF.

This chain uses TRBV27 with TRBJ2-7, with TRBD2 identical over 14 bases. V shed 10 bases and J 5 bases; nucleotides not matched to a gene: 10. The CDR3 totals 15 residues. CDR1 is MNHEY, CDR2 SMNVEV, per germline (reference sequence). The CDR3 sequence is CATSRTSGRPHEQYF. The CDR3 nucleotides are TGTGCCACCTCTAGGACTAGCGGGAGGCCCCACGAGCAGTACTTC.

The chain employs TRBV19 and TRBJ1-5, with 8 bases fitting TRBD1. This CDR3 has 15 residues. Trimming removed 6 bases from V and 3 bases from J; junction bases left unmatched: 7. The V gene's germline CDR1 is LNHDA and CDR2 SQIVND (reference sequence). CDR3 nucleotide sequence: TGTGCCAGTAGGACCCTGACAGGGGTCAATCAGCCCCAGCATTTT. Protein product: CASRTLTGVNQPQHF. Together with reference TRBV19 and TRBJ1-5, the CDR3 gives the full variable domain: DGGITQSPKYLFRKEGQNVTLSCEQNLNHDAMYWYRQDPGQGLRLIYYSQIVNDFQKGDIAEGYSVSREKKESFPLTVTSAQKNPTAFYLCASRTLTGVNQPQHFGDGTRLSIL.

V and J are TRBV27 and TRBJ2-2, with TRBD2 matching over 12 bases. The germline V gene encodes CDR1 MNHEY and CDR2 SMNVEV (reference sequence). The J segment lost 4 bases and the V segment lost 3 bases, leaving 0 bases of the junction unmatched. The CDR3 extends over 15 amino acids. The DNA for the CDR3 is TGTGCCAGCAGTTTGACTAGCGGGAGCACCGGGGAGCTGTTTTTT. This translates into CASSLTSGSTGELFF.

J is TRBJ2-7 and V is TRBV21-1; the table's D call, TRBD2, has no DNA check behind it. TRBV21-1 is shown as a pseudogene. The CDR3 length is 15 residues. The chain's CDR3 is CASRRGLAGYYEQYF. CDR3 in DNA: TGTGCCAGCAGAAGGGGCCTAGCGGGTTACTACGAGCAGTACTTC.

On this clone: One end of the junction does not line up with germline, which may come from a read error. The same CDR3 can be traced to other DNA sequences in this sample. V is TRBV4-1 and J is TRBJ1-1, with D perhaps TRBD1 (6 bases). Germline CDR1 and CDR2: MGHRA and YSYEKL. The CDR3 loop spans 16 amino acids. The CDR3 DNA reads TGCGCCAGCAGCCACGCGGACAGTTCGTGGGACACCGAAGCTTTCTTT. It specifies CASSHADSSWDTEAFF.